Below, 15 T cell receptor beta chains from the same sample are listed, as sequenced in a study of CD8+ T cells in alopecia areata. Treatment: oral pan-JAK inhibitor, 5-10 mg twice daily. cDNA reverse transcribed from extracted RNA served as the sequencing template. Clones were read by immunoSEQ multiplex PCR, and TCRdb kept only the in-frame ones, dropping some. The sample lists around 120,000 clones; 58% were seen once. Source: CD8+ T cells sorted from blood, taken at week 4, from a patient treated with tofacitinib. These receptors all come from a human donor with alopecia areata.

The chain combines TRBV27 with TRBJ1-1; D remains ambiguous. The CDR3 covers 15 residues. Trimming stripped 5 bases from V and 7 bases from J, with 20 bases between. Per the germline V gene, CDR1 is MNHEY and CDR2 is SMNVEV (reference sequence). The CDR3: CASSPAGSNSNEAFF. The CDR3 bases are TGTGCCAGCAGTCCGGCAGGTAGTAACTCTAATGAAGCTTTCTTT.

The V call is TRBV30, the J call TRBJ1-2; the D gene is possibly TRBD1 (5 bases). Trimming stripped 0 bases from V and 4 bases from J, with 9 bases between. Germline CDR1 is GTSNPN and CDR2 is SVGIG (reference sequence). The CDR3 length is 13 residues. CDR3 sequence reads: CAWSVDSLYGYTF. The CDR3 DNA reads as TGTGCCTGGAGTGTCGACAGTCTCTATGGCTACACCTTC.

The chain is built from TRBV9 and TRBJ2-7; tentative D call: TRBD2 (5 bases). V dropped 4 bases and J dropped 2 bases, with 13 bases sitting between them. This CDR3 is 14 amino acids long. Germline CDR1 reads SGDLS; CDR2 reads YYNGEE. This chain's CDR3 is CASSPAEVPYEQYF. The CDR3 DNA reads TGTGCCAGCAGCCCAGCGGAGGTTCCCTACGAGCAGTACTTC.

The chain links TRBV13 to TRBJ2-2; D not resolved. Trimming took off 1 base at V and 7 bases at J, with 10 bases between the two ends. Looked up from germline, CDR1 is PRHDT and CDR2 is FYEKMQ (reference sequence). The CDR3 has 14 residues. The CDR3 loop reads CASSLETGLGELFF. The CDR3 coding sequence is TGTGCCAGCAGCTTAGAGACCGGGCTCGGGGAGCTGTTTTTT.

The J gene is TRBJ2-7, the V gene TRBV30, with D perhaps TRBD2 (5 bases). CDR1 is GTSNPN, CDR2 SVGIG, per germline (reference sequence). The CDR3 contains 13 residues. With 0 bases removed from V and 5 bases from J, the gap between germline ends came to 11 bases. This CDR3 is CAWSVGSSDEQYF. CDR3 bases: TGTGCCTGGAGTGTAGGGAGCAGCGACGAGCAGTACTTC.

The rearrangement joins TRBV29-1 to TRBJ1-1, with D possibly TRBD1 on 5 matching bases. Deletions cut 3 bases from V and 4 bases from J, with 9 bases between. Germline CDR1 is SQVTM and CDR2 is ANQGSEA. The CDR3 covers 12 residues. The CDR3 loop reads CSVDEGSTEAFF. The CDR3 region has the DNA TGCAGCGTTGATGAGGGGAGCACTGAAGCTTTCTTT.

The J gene is TRBJ2-3, the V gene TRBV4-2, with D maybe TRBD2 (6 bases). Per germline, CDR1 LGHNA and CDR2 YNFKEQ. The germline V and J ends were trimmed by 0 bases and 0 bases, with 7 bases remaining between them. There are 15 residues in the CDR3. The CDR3 coding sequence is TGTGCCAGCAGCCAAGAAGGGAGGAGCACAGATACGCAGTATTTT. This codes for CASSQEGRSTDTQYF.

The V gene is TRBV30, the J gene TRBJ2-7; the D gene is possibly TRBD1 (6 bases). Germline V lookup: CDR1 GTSNPN, CDR2 SVGIG (reference sequence). The V end was cut by 1 base, the J end by 6 bases, with 13 bases between. CDR3 size: 13 residues. CDR3 sequence: CAWSAGTYTEQYF. The CDR3 bases are TGTGCCTGGAGTGCCGGGACATACACCGAGCAGTACTTC.

The chain couples TRBV6-5 to TRBJ2-1; D gene uncertain. CDR3 length: 12 residues. V dropped 0 bases and J dropped 9 bases, with 6 bases sitting between them. Germline CDR1 reads MNHEY; CDR2 reads SVGAGI. CDR3 protein: CASSYSEGEQFF. The CDR3 region has the DNA TGTGCCAGCAGTTACTCAGAAGGTGAGCAGTTCTTC.

This clone was found a few times. This chain joins TRBV29-1 and TRBJ2-2, with 8 bases lining up with TRBD1. The CDR3 runs 18 residues. Looked up from germline, CDR1 is SQVTM and CDR2 is ANQGSEA. V trimming: 0 bases; J trimming: 3 bases; junction bases outside the gene matches: 12. CDR3 DNA: TGCAGCGTTGAAGAAAGGGTTCAGGGGGCGGCGGACACCGGGGAGCTGTTTTTT. Amino acid sequence: CSVEERVQGAADTGELFF.

This clone showed up just once. This sequence joins TRBV10-3 and TRBJ1-1, with D possibly matching TRBD1 (6 bases). The germline V gene encodes CDR1 ENHRY and CDR2 SYGVKD. The CDR3 consists of 14 residues. Trimming removed 3 bases from V and 4 bases from J, with 12 bases in between. CDR3 in DNA: TGTGCCATCAGTGAACAGGGTGTGGCCACTGAAGCTTTCTTT. This translates into CAISEQGVATEAFF.

This sequence joins TRBV11-2 and TRBJ1-1; tentatively, D is TRBD1 (6 bases). The CDR3 totals 13 residues. V was trimmed by 6 bases and J by 1 base, leaving 9 bases between them. Germline V gene data show CDR1 as SGHAT and CDR2 as FQNNGV. CDR3 region: CASRVGANTEAFF. DNA of the CDR3: TGTGCCAGCAGAGTGGGGGCGAACACTGAAGCTTTCTTT.

The V gene is TRBV7-9, the J gene TRBJ1-5; 8 positions match TRBD1. V was pared by 5 bases and J by 0 bases, with 3 bases of the junction left unmatched. CDR3 size: 15 residues. In germline, CDR1 is SEHNR, CDR2 FQNEAQ (reference sequence). As DNA, the CDR3 is TGTGCCAGCAGCACGACAGGGGCTAGCAATCAGCCCCAGCATTTT. Translating gives CASSTTGASNQPQHF.

This chain uses TRBV30 with TRBJ2-7; D unclear. The V gene's germline CDR1 is GTSNPN and CDR2 SVGIG (reference sequence). The CDR3 length is 11 residues. Trimming shortened V by 8 bases and J by 2 bases, and 10 bases separated the two germline ends. Here the CDR3 reads CAARRPYEQYF. Written as DNA, the CDR3 is TGTGCCGCGAGGAGACCCTACGAGCAGTACTTC.

This clone has more than one count but fewer than ten. V and J are TRBV5-6 and TRBJ2-5; TRBD2 might be the D (5 bases). Trimming pared 5 bases from V and 5 bases from J, leaving 16 bases between. CDR3 length equals 14 residues. Germline V CDR1 and CDR2: SGHDT, YYEEEE. The CDR3 nucleotides read TGTGCCAGCAGTTTACGGGAAGTTTGGGAGACCCAGTACTTC. Translation gives CASSLREVWETQYF. The full variable domain, in which reference TRBV5-6 and TRBJ2-5 provide the parts outside the CDR3, is DAGVTQSPTHLIKTRGQQVTLRCSPKSGHDTVSWYQQALGQGPQFIFQYYEEEERQRGNFPDRFSGHQFPNYSSELNVNALLLGDSALYLCASSLREVWETQYFGPGTRLLVL.